The rows below give T cell receptor beta chains drawn from one sample of a study of T cell repertoires in cytomegalovirus infection. In TCRdb, the reads were re-called with MiXCR into one record per CDR3 protein. This sample has under 300,000 distinct CDR3 sequences, with about 18% found just once. The sequenced sample consisted of CD8+ T cells from PBMCs. All receptors come from a human donor in good health (CMV status not recorded). Some clones in this sample may be carry-over from other donors' samples. Each CDR3 is given with its conserved first and last residue. D genes are given only for firm matches. The size entry is marked missing in some rows and otherwise reads once, few, many or a size class.

len,d_gene,j_gene,v_gene,abundance,CDR3nt,CDR3aa
14,.,TRBJ1-1,TRBV6-5,many,TGTGCCAGCAGTTACTCGGCAGCGAACACTGAAGCTTTCTTT,CASSYSAANTEAFF
16,TRBD2,TRBJ2-1,TRBV7-6,many,TGTGCCAGCAGCCACCACCGGCTAGCGGGGGGCAATGAGCAGTTCTTC,CASSHHRLAGGNEQFF
12,.,TRBJ2-7,TRBV6-2/TRBV6-3,.,TGTGCCAGCAGTTACATCAGTTACGAGCAGTACTTC,CASSYISYEQYF
15,.,TRBJ2-7,TRBV7-2,.,TGTGCCAGCAGCTTAGGTCCAGACCCAGTCTACGAGCAGTACTTC,CASSLGPDPVYEQYF
17,.,TRBJ2-3,TRBV20-1,many,TGCAGTGCTAGTTTGCCTCGGTGGGGGAGCAGCACAGATACGCAGTATTTT,CSASLPRWGSSTDTQYF
17,.,TRBJ2-1,TRBV7-6,many,TGTGCCAGCAGCTTTGTGGTGGGGCCGGACTCCTACAATGAGCAGTTCTTC,CASSFVVGPDSYNEQFF
15,TRBD2,TRBJ2-7,TRBV7-8,many,TGTGCCAGCACCCCATCGGGGGGGGGTTCCTACGAGCAGTACTTC,CASTPSGGGSYEQYF
13,.,TRBJ2-7,TRBV14,.,TGTGCCAGCAGCCAAGTCAGGTTCTACGAGCAGTACTTC,CASSQVRFYEQYF
17,.,TRBJ2-3,TRBV6-5,few,TGTGCCAGCAGTTACGCCCCAGGGGTTGTGGGCACAGATACGCAGTATTTT,CASSYAPGVVGTDTQYF
14,TRBD1,TRBJ2-7,TRBV9,few,TGTGCCAGCAGCGTAGGGGACAGCTCCTACGAGCAGTACTTC,CASSVGDSSYEQYF
18,.,TRBJ1-6,TRBV4-2,few,TGTGCCAGCAGCCTGCTCCCACAAGAGGTCTCCTATAATTCACCCCTCCACTTT,CASSLLPQEVSYNSPLHF
15,.,TRBJ2-7,TRBV7-6,many,TGTGCCAGCAGCTTAGATCCAGGGAGTTCCTACGAGCAGTACTTC,CASSLDPGSSYEQYF
13,TRBD1,TRBJ2-7,TRBV7-2,many,TGTGCCAGCAGCGCGTGGACAGGCTACGAGCAGTACTTC,CASSAWTGYEQYF
14,TRBD1,TRBJ1-6,TRBV7-9,many,TGTGCCAGCAGCTTGGGACAGCGCGATTCACCCCTCCACTTT,CASSLGQRDSPLHF
16,TRBD1,TRBJ2-7,TRBV12-3/TRBV12-4,.,TGTGCCAGCAGTACGAACAGGGGGAGAAAGGTCTACGAGCAGTACTTC,CASSTNRGRKVYEQYF
13,TRBD1,TRBJ1-2,TRBV6-2/TRBV6-3,.,TGTGCCAGCAGTTCCCCAAACAGGGGAGGCTACACCTTC,CASSSPNRGGYTF